What follows are 8 T cell receptor beta chains derived from one specimen sequenced in a study of regulatory T cells in long-lasting Graves disease. The time point denotes: newly diagnosed GD, antithyroid drugs for less than 3 months. After RNA was extracted from PBMCs, the TCR library was made from it. Investigators prepared the TCR beta libraries by applying iRepertoire HTBI primers and Arm-PCR of CDR3 regions. A single record per CDR3 protein comes from TCRdb applying MiXCR to the multiplex PCR reads. This table has approximately 310,000 distinct CDR3 sequences, over 15% appearing once. Material: peripheral blood mononuclear cells (PBMCs), obtained at new diagnosis, from a patient treated with antithyroid drugs. The receptors originated from a female donor with Graves disease.

As concerns this clonotype: A read error may be the cause here, since a much bigger clone is one base away. The V and J genes are TRBV5-4 and TRBJ1-1; the match to TRBD1 covers 9 bases. This CDR3 has 18 amino acids. V gave up 2 bases and J gave up 1 base; unmatched junction bases: 12. Germline V gives CDR1 SGHNT, CDR2 YYREEE (reference sequence). This CDR3 reads CASSLPTARGQGNTEAFF. The CDR3 DNA is TGTGCCAGCAGCTTACCGACCGCCCGGGGACAGGGGAACACTGAAGCTTTCTTT. Using reference TRBV5-4 and TRBJ1-1 for the parts outside the CDR3, the full variable domain is ETGVTQSPTHLIKTRGQQVTLRCSSQSGHNTVSWYQQALGQGPQFIFQYYREEENGRGNFPPRFSGLQFPNYSSELNVNALELDDSALYLCASSLPTARGQGNTEAFFGQGTRLTVV.

A few counts support this clonotype. At one end the junction does not follow the germline gene, possibly because of a read error. This chain links TRBV7-7 with TRBJ2-5, with 8 bases that match TRBD2. The CDR3 is 15 residues long. CDR1 is SSHAT, CDR2 FNYEAQ, per germline (reference sequence). The CDR3 reads CASSSGTSLEETQYF. In DNA form, the CDR3 reads TGTGCTAGCAGCTCAGGGACTAGTTTAGAAGAGACCCAGTACTTC.

On this clonotype: This may stem from a read error, because a much larger clone lies one nucleotide away. The conserved phenylalanine or tryptophan normally closing the CDR3 is absent here, so this likely arose from a read error. The V gene is TRBV11-2, the J gene TRBJ1-1; D unresolved. Germline lookup yields CDR1 SGHAT and CDR2 FQNNGV. This CDR3 contains 13 residues. With 2 bases removed from V and 1 base from J, the gap between germline ends came to 5 bases. The CDR3 loop reads CASSLLKNTEAFS. CDR3 DNA: TGTGCCAGCAGCTTATTGAAGAACACTGAAGCTTTCTCT.

The rearrangement links TRBV5-1 to TRBJ1-2; 7 positions match TRBD1. This CDR3 comprises 16 residues. The germline V gene encodes CDR1 SGHRS and CDR2 YFSETQ. The J segment lost 4 bases and the V segment lost 3 bases, leaving 12 bases of the junction unmatched. The CDR3 nucleotides are TGCGCCAGCAGCTCTACGACAGGGCTGGCAACCTATGGCTACACCTTC. It is translated as CASSSTTGLATYGYTF.

In this sample, this clonotype turned up a few times. The gene calls are TRBV6-2 or TRBV6-3 and TRBJ2-3; 10 bases are shared with TRBD2. Germline V CDR1 and CDR2: MNHEY, SVGEGT. V shed 2 bases and J 2 bases; nucleotides not matched to a gene: 4. The CDR3 is 16 residues long. CDR3 in DNA: TGTGCCAGCAGTTACCCGAGCGGGAGGGACACAGATACGCAGTATTTT. Translated, it gives CASSYPSGRDTDTQYF.

This clonotype was seen ten or more times. The V call is TRBV30, the J call TRBJ2-7, with 8 positions matching TRBD2. This CDR3 spans 12 amino acids. Unmatched junction bases numbered 2, after V lost 0 bases and J lost 7 bases. Germline CDR1 and CDR2: GTSNPN and SVGIG (reference sequence). The CDR3 is CAWSVQREEQYF. The CDR3 region has the DNA TGTGCCTGGAGTGTACAGCGGGAGGAGCAGTACTTC.

V is TRBV24-1 and J is TRBJ2-3; D might be TRBD2 (5 bases). Germline V lookup: CDR1 KGHDR, CDR2 SFDVKD. Trimming shortened V by 3 bases and J by 2 bases, and 11 bases separated the two germline ends. The CDR3 is 15 residues long. CDR3 DNA sequence: TGTGCCACCAGTGATAGAGGGAGCGACACAGATACGCAGTATTTT. Translated, it gives CATSDRGSDTDTQYF.

In its sample, this clonotype was seen many times. J is TRBJ2-4 and V is TRBV28, with D possibly TRBD1 on 7 matching bases. V was clipped by 5 bases and J by 1 base, with 15 bases between them. The CDR3 totals 16 residues. Looked up from germline, CDR1 is MDHEN and CDR2 is SYDVKM. This CDR3 is CASSQDPGGAKNIQYF. The CDR3 DNA is TGTGCCAGCAGTCAAGACCCAGGGGGGGCCAAAAACATTCAGTACTTC. Using reference TRBV28 and TRBJ2-4 for the parts outside the CDR3, the full variable domain is DVKVTQSSRYLVKRTGEKVFLECVQDMDHENMFWYRQDPGLGLRLIYFSYDVKMKEKGDIPEGYSVSREKKERFSLILESASTNQTSMYLCASSQDPGGAKNIQYFGAGTRLSVL.